The 9 T cell receptor beta chains listed next were all sequenced from one sample in a study of T cells in Graves' hyperthyroidism and ophthalmopathy (dated by TCRdb to the late 2010s). The receptor library was made with multiplex PCR. These reads were obtained on an Illumina HiSeq 2000. The TCR beta CDR3 regions were amplified from RNA transcripts. The TCR CDR3 was subjected to a first round of RT-PCR using the HTBI primer set and the Qiagen OneStep RT-PCR kit. TCRdb reprocessed the public reads (quality trimming at Q25 with fastp, clone calling with MiXCR) and kept in-frame beta chains. Every CDR3 protein is listed once, alongside the most common genes and DNA of its rows. Present in this sample are approximately 400,000 distinct CDR3 sequences, about 18% of which were seen just once. 3.5% to 4% of the sample is taken by the ten largest. The sample was blood. The source is a woman younger than 35 with Graves' hyperthyroidism.

The chain carries TRBV15 and TRBJ2-7; D uncertain. V lost 4 bases and J lost 2, with 15 bases in between. Germline loops: CDR1 LNHNV, CDR2 YYDKDF (reference sequence). The CDR3 covers 15 residues. The CDR3 is CATSNPGPRPYEQYF. The CDR3 DNA reads TGTGCCACCAGCAATCCGGGCCCACGGCCCTACGAGCAGTACTTC.

This clonotype was recorded once. Possible read error: a much larger clone is one base away. The rearrangement links TRBV10-3 to TRBJ1-1; D gene ambiguous. The length of the CDR3 is 13 residues. Per the germline V gene, CDR1 is ENHRY and CDR2 is SYGVKD. The V end was cut by 5 bases, the J end by 8 bases, with 15 bases between. The CDR3 reads CAISNRIEVEAFF. The CDR3 DNA is TGTGCCATCAGTAATAGGATAGAAGTAGAAGCTTTCTTT.

This clonotype was detected only a few times. This chain joins TRBV18 and TRBJ2-5; 9 bases match TRBD1. Trimming removed 5 bases from V and 5 bases from J; junction bases left unmatched: 3. The CDR3 runs to 13 residues. Germline CDR1 and CDR2: KGHSH and LQKENI. For the CDR3, the DNA is TGTGCCAGCTCAACAGGGGGCTCGGAGACCCAGTACTTC. Its protein product is CASSTGGSETQYF.

Comments on this clonotype: One end of the junction fails to match germline, which may point to a read error. The J gene is TRBJ2-2, the V gene TRBV12-3 or TRBV12-4; D is ambiguous. This CDR3 comprises 14 residues. The CDR3 sequence is CDSSYLANTGELFF. The CDR3 bases are TGTGACAGCAGTTATCTAGCGAACACCGGGGAGCTGTTTTTT.

This clonotype was observed many times. The genes are TRBV20-1 and TRBJ1-1, with D perhaps TRBD1 (5 bases). The CDR3 extends over 16 amino acids. Trimming removed 0 bases from V and 0 bases from J, with 14 bases in between. Germline V CDR1 and CDR2: DFQATT, SNEGSKA (reference sequence). DNA for the CDR3: TGCAGTGCTAGAGATCAATTAAGGGGCCTGAACACTGAAGCTTTCTTT. As protein: CSARDQLRGLNTEAFF.

This clonotype was recorded many times. The chain has TRBV6-2 or TRBV6-3 and TRBJ1-3; D is perhaps TRBD1 (5 bases). Trimming took 0 bases from V and 0 from J, leaving 15 bases between them. CDR3 size: 18 residues. Germline CDR1 and CDR2: MNHEY and SVGEGT. CDR3 residues: CASSYSFRAAISGNTIYF. The CDR3 nucleotides read TGTGCCAGCAGTTACTCGTTCAGGGCTGCCATCTCTGGAAACACCATATATTTT.

This clonotype appeared many times. V is TRBV28 and J is TRBJ1-2, with 9 bases lining up with TRBD1. Germline-derived CDR1 and CDR2 are MDHEN and SYDVKM. J lost 8 bases, V lost 6 bases, and 13 bases had no gene match. The CDR3 totals 15 residues. The CDR3 nucleotides read TGTGCCAGCAGCCTAAGAATTAGACAGGGGGTAGGCTACACCTTC. Encoded protein: CASSLRIRQGVGYTF.

In this sample, this clonotype turned up many times. V gene TRBV12-3 or TRBV12-4 combines with J gene TRBJ1-5; no definite D call. Deletions cut 7 bases from V and 5 bases from J, with 12 bases between. CDR3 length: 13 residues. Here the CDR3 DNA reads TGTGCCAGCACCCTCATGAGGGATCAGCCCCAGCATTTT. This sequence encodes CASTLMRDQPQHF.

The count of this clonotype is one. V and J are TRBV28 and TRBJ2-5; no reliable D call. CDR1 MDHEN and CDR2 SYDVKM come from the germline V gene. V dropped 6 bases and J dropped 0 bases, with 11 bases sitting between them. The CDR3 length is 14 residues. The CDR3 sequence: CASREGSYQETQYF. The CDR3 coding sequence is TGTGCCAGCAGAGAAGGGTCGTACCAAGAGACCCAGTACTTC.